The 4 T cell receptor beta chains below were found in one sample sequenced in a study of shared clonotypes between healthy human individuals. Generated by immunoSEQ multiplex PCR, the TCRdb table keeps only in-frame clones and is missing some. The sample has more than 1.2 million clones; 98% are singletons. Sequencing was performed on naive CD4+ T cells sorted from blood. The subset is: CD45RA+ positively selected. The receptors come from a man aged 25-45 years in good health.

The CDR3 DNA follows: TGTGCCAGCAGTTTGATGGGACAGGGGAAAGAGACCCAGTACTTC. The encoded protein is CASSLMGQGKETQYF. The chain combines TRBV6-5 with TRBJ2-5, with 10 nucleotides matching TRBD1. Germline V gene data show CDR1 as MNHEY and CDR2 as SVGAGI. The CDR3 contains 15 residues. J lost 3 bases, V lost 4 bases, and 5 bases had no gene match.

The chain carries TRBV10-2 and TRBJ1-2; a possible D gene is TRBD1 (6 bases). This CDR3 is 16 amino acids long. The germline CDR1 and CDR2 sequences are WSHSY and SAAADI. The V end was cut by 2 bases, the J end by 4 bases, with 17 bases between. The CDR3 bases are TGCGCCAGCAGTGAGGATTACAGGGTTATCCTCTATGGCTACACCTTC. Its translation: CASSEDYRVILYGYTF.

The V and J genes are TRBV19 and TRBJ2-3; 7 bases line up with TRBD2. The CDR3 covers 15 residues. V shed 3 bases, J shed 2 bases, and the junction held 5 bases outside the gene matches. Germline V gene lookup returns CDR1 LNHDA and CDR2 SQIVND (reference sequence). CDR3 nucleotide sequence: TGTGCCAGTAGTATCCTAGCGGCCGCCACAGATACGCAGTATTTT. Protein sequence: CASSILAAATDTQYF. The full variable domain, with the rest looked up from reference TRBV19 and TRBJ2-3, is DGGITQSPKYLFRKEGQNVTLSCEQNLNHDAMYWYRQDPGQGLRLIYYSQIVNDFQKGDIAEGYSVSREKKESFPLTVTSAQKNPTAFYLCASSILAAATDTQYFGPGTRLTVL.

CDR3 sequence: CASRKPGTGVYEQYF. Here the CDR3 DNA reads TGTGCCAGCAGAAAACCCGGGACAGGAGTCTACGAGCAGTACTTC. This chain joins TRBV27 and TRBJ2-7; 8 bases agree with TRBD1. The CDR3 covers 15 residues. Germline lookup yields CDR1 MNHEY and CDR2 SMNVEV (reference sequence). The junction had 10 bases not matched to a gene; V was cut back by 6 bases and J by 3 bases.